This TCR beta chain was captured by sequencing in a study of blood T cell repertoires in COVID-19. Across the study: The cDNA or gDNA used as material had been derived from T cells, B-cell-depleted T cells, or PBMCs.

As originally analysed: Quantification of nucleated cells was approximated via reference gene primer amplification. Sequencing was performed with immunoSEQ multiplex PCR; in TCRdb, only in-frame clones are kept and a portion is missing. From that table come the V and J calls and clone size; the DNA was used to work out D and trimming. The sample records roughly 280,000 clones, about nine tenths being singletons. The origin of this receptor is a woman aged 45-65 years who had recovered from COVID-19. Sequencing was carried out using peripheral blood.

The CDR3 here is CASSFEQGMGATNEKLFF. The CDR3 region has the DNA TGTGCCAGCAGTTTCGAACAGGGCATGGGTGCAACTAATGAAAAACTGTTTTTT. This sequence joins TRBV28 and TRBJ1-4; D possibly corresponds to TRBD1 (6 bases). CDR1 MDHEN and CDR2 SYDVKM come from the germline V gene. This CDR3 spans 18 amino acids. V lost 3 bases to trimming and J lost 0 bases, with 17 bases between them.